Following are 30 T cell receptor beta chains from one sample sequenced in a study of human T cells and chemical hapten exposure. TCRdb re-derived calls from the RACE reads in MiXCR, one entry per CDR3 protein. The repertoire has roughly 380,000 distinct CDR3 sequences, just under 6.5% of them found once; the top ten carry around 5.8%. The time point is: patch test 2, 6 weeks after DPC sensitization. Sample treatment: therapeutic diphenylcyclopropenone sensitization with weekly scalp DPC. Sequencing used whole blood, obtained in connection with sensitization to the hapten diphenylcyclopropenone (DPC). All receptors derive from a woman younger than 30 with alopecia areata. Some clones in this sample may be carry-over from other donors' samples.

This clonotype was seen many times. V gene TRBV7-9 combines with J gene TRBJ1-2; D is undetermined. V was pared by 2 bases and J by 6 bases, with 22 bases between. Germline values: CDR1 SEHNR, CDR2 FQNEAQ (reference sequence). This CDR3 has 17 residues. The CDR3 DNA reads TGTGCCAGCAGCTTAAGAATTAGAGAGGGCCAGAGTCATGGCTACACCTTC. Residues: CASSLRIREGQSHGYTF.

The table lists this clonotype with a few counts. The genes are TRBV7-3 and TRBJ2-1; 11 bases are a match to TRBD2. V gave up 1 base and J gave up 0 bases; unmatched junction bases: 14. The CDR3 sequence is 21 residues long. The V gene's germline CDR1 is SGHTA and CDR2 FQGTGA. CDR3 region: CASSLMARASGGPSSYNEQFF. For the CDR3, the DNA is TGTGCCAGCAGCTTAATGGCCCGGGCTAGCGGGGGGCCCAGCTCCTACAATGAGCAGTTCTTC.

This clonotype has just a few counts. This chain connects TRBV4-1 to TRBJ2-3; TRBD2 matches at 9 bases. The germline V gene encodes CDR1 MGHRA and CDR2 YSYEKL. CDR3 length: 18 residues. The V gene end was trimmed by 0 bases and the J gene end by 1 base; junction bases not matched to a gene: 8. The CDR3, as DNA: TGCGCCAGCAGCCAAGATCCGCAGGGCGGGGGGGGCACAGATACGCAGTATTTT. Translated, it gives CASSQDPQGGGGTDTQYF.

The chain employs TRBV9 and TRBJ2-3, with TRBD1 matching over 10 bases. The germline V gene encodes CDR1 SGDLS and CDR2 YYNGEE. This CDR3 has 18 amino acids. Trimming cost V 0 bases and J 3 bases; bases outside gene matches: 10. The CDR3 sequence is CASSVGQGALAGTDTQYF. The CDR3 DNA sequence: TGTGCCAGCAGCGTAGGACAGGGGGCGCTGGCCGGGACAGATACGCAGTATTTT.

This clonotype was counted between two and nine times. As DNA, the CDR3 is TGTGCCACCAGCAGAGACGCGGACATTCAGTACTTC. Amino acid sequence: CATSRDADIQYF. The chain has TRBV15 and TRBJ2-4; D not resolved. This CDR3 contains 12 residues. V was pared by 0 bases and J by 8 bases, with 5 bases between. In germline, CDR1 is LNHNV, CDR2 YYDKDF (reference sequence).

This rearrangement joins TRBV7-2 to TRBJ2-3; D may be TRBD1 or TRBD2 (6 bases each). The V end was cut by 4 bases, the J end by 3 bases, with 14 bases between. This CDR3 region has 15 residues. Germline V gene data show CDR1 as SGHTA and CDR2 as FQGNSA. CDR3: CASSSMGGRTDTQYF. The CDR3 region has the DNA TGTGCCAGCAGCTCTATGGGGGGCCGGACAGATACGCAGTATTTT.

This clonotype was observed a few times. As DNA, the CDR3 is TGTGCCAGCAGTTTATTTAAGGGTAACTATGGCTACACCTTC. Its protein is CASSLFKGNYGYTF. This chain links TRBV27 with TRBJ1-2; D ambiguous. Trimming cost V 1 base and J 1 base, with 7 bases left between them. The CDR3 is 14 amino acids. Germline CDR1 and CDR2: MNHEY and SMNVEV (reference sequence).

This clonotype was detected once. This chain links TRBV4-2 with TRBJ2-7, with TRBD1 matching over 7 bases. Germline V gene data show CDR1 as LGHNA and CDR2 as YNFKEQ. V lost 4 bases, J lost 4 bases, and 13 bases stayed unmatched. The CDR3 consists of 16 residues. In nucleotides, the CDR3 is TGTGCCAGCAGCCGCAACCGGGACAGTGGCGGGTACGAGCAGTACTTC. The encoded protein is CASSRNRDSGGYEQYF.

Ten or more counts support this clonotype. The chain has TRBV20-1 and TRBJ1-2; possibly TRBD1 for D (5 bases). The CDR3 extends over 13 amino acids. Germline loops: CDR1 DFQATT, CDR2 SNEGSKA (reference sequence). Trimming pared 3 bases from V and 8 bases from J, leaving 16 bases between. The CDR3 loop is CSARHPWGDGYTF. The CDR3 DNA reads TGCAGTGCTAGGCATCCGTGGGGCGACGGCTACACCTTC.

This clonotype was seen a handful of times. The CDR3 sequence is CSAPGGTGLNEQFF. As DNA, the CDR3 is TGCAGCGCCCCTGGCGGGACAGGGTTGAATGAGCAGTTCTTC. The chain carries TRBV29-1 and TRBJ2-1; 9 bases agree with TRBD1. The CDR3 loop spans 14 amino acids. Germline trimming cut 7 bases from V and 7 bases from J; bases unmatched to any gene: 11. From germline, CDR1 is SQVTM and CDR2 ANQGSEA.

The chain recombines TRBV4-3 with TRBJ2-2, with unresolved D. The CDR3 loop spans 18 amino acids. CDR1 and CDR2 from the germline V gene are LGHNA and YSLEER. V was cut by 0 bases and J by 2 bases, with 16 bases left in between. Written as DNA, the CDR3 is TGCGCCAGCAGCCAAGATCGGGCTGGGAAAAAAAACACCGGGGAGCTGTTTTTT. Its protein is CASSQDRAGKKNTGELFF.

This clonotype was seen a handful of times. The rearrangement joins TRBV4-2 to TRBJ2-7; 8 bases agree with TRBD1. CDR1 LGHNA and CDR2 YNFKEQ come from the germline V gene. With V trimmed by 4 bases and J by 6 bases, 11 bases remained unmatched. The CDR3 runs to 15 residues. The CDR3 loop reads CASSRAPGTGSEQYF. The CDR3, as DNA: TGTGCCAGCAGCCGCGCCCCCGGGACAGGCAGCGAGCAGTACTTC.

This clonotype was observed many times. This chain joins TRBV12-3 or TRBV12-4 and TRBJ1-1; D remains ambiguous. The CDR3 covers 14 residues. V was pared by 7 bases and J by 1 base, with 13 bases between. This chain's CDR3 is CASTLGGSNTEAFF. In nucleotides, the CDR3 is TGTGCCAGCACCCTTGGAGGTTCGAACACTGAAGCTTTCTTT.

V usage is TRBV4-3 and J usage is TRBJ2-7; 10 bases agree with TRBD1. Germline trimming cut 1 base from V and 2 bases from J; bases unmatched to any gene: 5. Germline CDR1 and CDR2: LGHNA and YSLEER. The CDR3 loop spans 16 amino acids. The CDR3: CASSQGDRGGAYEQYF. The CDR3 region has the DNA TGCGCCAGCAGCCAAGGGGACAGGGGAGGGGCCTACGAGCAGTACTTC.

The chain employs TRBV5-1 and TRBJ2-3; 8 positions agree with TRBD1. V trimming: 2 bases; J trimming: 1 base; junction bases outside the gene matches: 6. Germline loops: CDR1 SGHRS, CDR2 YFSETQ. This CDR3 region has 16 residues. CDR3 sequence (DNA): TGCGCCAGCAGCTTCCCAGGACAGGGCCGCACAGATACGCAGTATTTT. Translation gives CASSFPGQGRTDTQYF.

This clonotype was seen only a few times. The CDR3 loop reads CATGTGQGISPLHF. The CDR3 DNA sequence: TGTGCCACAGGGACTGGACAAGGAATCTCACCCCTCCACTTT. This chain uses TRBV27 with TRBJ1-6; weak D call: TRBD1 (5 bases). In germline, CDR1 is MNHEY, CDR2 SMNVEV (reference sequence). V lost 10 bases and J lost 10, with 20 bases in between. This CDR3 is built from 14 residues.

This clonotype has just a few counts. The CDR3 loop is CASSLETGVSNQPQHF. DNA of the CDR3: TGTGCCAGCAGCTTAGAGACAGGGGTTAGCAATCAGCCCCAGCATTTT. J is TRBJ1-5 and V is TRBV7-9; 8 nucleotides match TRBD1. The V gene's germline CDR1 is SEHNR and CDR2 FQNEAQ (reference sequence). The CDR3 runs to 16 residues. V lost 1 base and J lost 0; bases outside the gene matches: 2.

This clonotype showed up many times. The V and J genes are TRBV12-3 or TRBV12-4 and TRBJ1-5; D remains ambiguous. The CDR3 extends over 15 amino acids. The V end lost 2 bases, the J end lost 2 bases, and 10 bases lay between the germline ends. The DNA of the CDR3 is TGTGCCAGCAGTTTAAGTAGTTCGGGCAATCAGCCCCAGCATTTT. Translated: CASSLSSSGNQPQHF.

This clonotype showed up just a few times. This sequence joins TRBV6-2 or TRBV6-3 and TRBJ2-7; D is uncertain. V was pared by 7 bases and J by 7 bases, with 14 bases between. Looked up from germline, CDR1 is MNHEY and CDR2 is SVGEGT. The length of the CDR3 is 12 residues. The CDR3 region is CASTNARREQYF. The CDR3 DNA sequence: TGTGCCAGCACCAATGCAAGAAGGGAGCAGTACTTC.

This clonotype has more than one count but fewer than ten. The chain carries TRBV7-9 and TRBJ1-1; D is perhaps TRBD1 (5 bases). Trimming stripped 2 bases from V and 5 bases from J, with 12 bases between. From germline, CDR1 is SEHNR and CDR2 FQNEAQ (reference sequence). The CDR3 length is 14 residues. CDR3 in amino acids: CASSLLGRVTEAFF. The CDR3 DNA sequence: TGTGCCAGCAGCTTACTCGGCAGGGTGACTGAAGCTTTCTTT. The full variable domain, completed using reference TRBV7-9 and TRBJ1-1, is DTGVSQNPRHKITKRGQNVTFRCDPISEHNRLYWYRQTLGQGPEFLTYFQNEAQLEKSRLLSDRFSAERPKGSFSTLEIQRTEQGDSAMYLCASSLLGRVTEAFFGQGTRLTVV.

V gene TRBV4-3 combines with J gene TRBJ1-2; weak D call: TRBD1 (6 bases). The V and J ends lost 0 bases and 6 bases respectively, with 14 bases between them. Per germline, CDR1 LGHNA and CDR2 YSLEER. The CDR3 is 15 residues long. CDR3 DNA: TGCGCCAGCAGCCAAGAAGTAGGCAGGGGTGATGGCTACACCTTC. Translated: CASSQEVGRGDGYTF.

The sample holds many counts of this clonotype. The J gene is TRBJ2-5, the V gene TRBV7-6, with a weak D call TRBD2 (5 bases). V dropped 7 bases and J dropped 7 bases, with 22 bases sitting between them. CDR1 and CDR2 from the germline V gene are SGHVS and FNYEAQ. The CDR3 covers 15 residues. The CDR3 spells CASTLNPTSEGTQYF. The CDR3 region has the DNA TGTGCCAGCACCCTTAACCCTACCTCAGAGGGGACCCAGTACTTC.

This clonotype was seen a handful of times. J is TRBJ2-3 and V is TRBV20-1; D gene ambiguous. Germline lookup yields CDR1 DFQATT and CDR2 SNEGSKA (reference sequence). This CDR3 contains 17 residues. V lost 1 base and J 2 bases, leaving 19 bases between the germline ends. The CDR3 DNA sequence: TGCAGTGCTAGAGCTCCGCTGGACCATGGCCCCACAGATACGCAGTATTTT. This encodes CSARAPLDHGPTDTQYF.

The V call is TRBV6-5, the J call TRBJ1-1; D remains ambiguous. V was pared by 7 bases and J by 5 bases, with 11 bases between. Germline values: CDR1 MNHEY, CDR2 SVGAGI. CDR3 length equals 12 residues. The CDR3 loop is CASKEAGTEAFF. CDR3 coding DNA: TGTGCCAGCAAGGAGGCGGGGACTGAAGCTTTCTTT.

This clonotype showed up many times. This rearrangement joins TRBV6-2 or TRBV6-3 to TRBJ1-1; no clear D. The CDR3 is 16 residues long. The V gene lost 7 bases and the J gene lost 2 bases, with 20 bases spanning the gap. CDR1 MNHEY and CDR2 SVGEGT come from the germline V gene. The CDR3 protein is CASTLGQAAENTEAFF. For the CDR3, the DNA is TGTGCCAGCACGTTAGGGCAGGCGGCTGAAAACACTGAAGCTTTCTTT.

This clonotype came up a few times. The CDR3 DNA sequence: TGTGCCAGCAGTGATTATGGGGACCCAAACACCGGGGAGCTGTTTTTT. Protein sequence: CASSDYGDPNTGELFF. The chain couples TRBV2 to TRBJ2-2; D is possibly TRBD1 or TRBD2 (5 bases each). The CDR3 is 16 amino acids. V was pared by 3 bases and J by 2 bases, with 13 bases between. The germline V gene encodes CDR1 SNHLY and CDR2 FYNNEI.

The table lists this clonotype with many counts. The chain employs TRBV6-5 and TRBJ1-2, with D perhaps TRBD1 (6 bases). V lost 0 bases, J lost 5 bases, and 16 bases lay in between. CDR3 length equals 16 residues. Germline lookup yields CDR1 MNHEY and CDR2 SVGAGI. The CDR3 loop reads CASSYSRRGVGYGYTF. The CDR3 DNA reads TGTGCCAGCAGTTACTCCCGCAGGGGCGTAGGGTATGGCTACACCTTC.

This clonotype occurred many times. This chain connects TRBV12-3 or TRBV12-4 to TRBJ1-1; perhaps TRBD1 as D (6 bases). Deletions cut 5 bases from V and 4 bases from J, with 11 bases between. The CDR3 sequence is 13 residues long. CDR3 protein: CASSRRGPTEAFF. The CDR3 DNA reads as TGTGCCAGCAGTCGACGGGGGCCCACTGAAGCTTTCTTT.

The chain recombines TRBV6-2 or TRBV6-3 with TRBJ1-2, with 8 bases aligning to TRBD1. Germline V lookup: CDR1 MNHEY, CDR2 SVGEGT. V dropped 3 bases and J dropped 4; count of bases not matched to a gene: 7. This CDR3 is built from 15 residues. CDR3 DNA sequence: TGTGCCAGCAGTTATGGACAGGGAAGGAGCTATGGCTACACCTTC. Translating it yields CASSYGQGRSYGYTF.

The chain is built from TRBV10-3 and TRBJ1-1, with 9 bases lining up with TRBD1. This CDR3 region has 13 residues. Germline loops: CDR1 ENHRY, CDR2 SYGVKD. The V and J ends lost 7 bases and 4 bases, in that order; junction bases with no gene match: 4. The CDR3 sequence: CAINRDRATEAFF. The CDR3, as DNA: TGTGCCATCAACCGGGACAGGGCCACTGAAGCTTTCTTT.